The rows below give T cell receptor beta chains drawn from one sample of a study of spatial heterogeneity in lung cancer. TCRdb reprocessed the 5' RACE reads via MiXCR and lists one record per CDR3 protein. The sample records approximately 52,000 distinct CDR3 sequences, about 5.8% being singletons. Sequences were derived from PBMCs, sampled at surgery. The receptors stem from a male donor with early-stage non-small cell lung cancer. Each CDR3 is given with its conserved first and last residue. The order of the fields is D gene, V gene, J gene, clone size, CDR3 DNA, CDR3 protein. A D gene is named only where the DNA matches it firmly. Some rows have no size entry. The others give once, few or many, or a class for an expanded clone.

TRBD1	TRBV7-9	TRBJ1-6	many	TGTGCCAGCAGCTATACAGGGGGGAATTCACCCCTCCACTTT	CASSYTGGNSPLHF
TRBD1	TRBV9	TRBJ2-3	many	TGTGCCAGCAGCGTGGTACAGGGGAGAGATACGCAGTATTTT	CASSVVQGRDTQYF
.	TRBV6-5	TRBJ1-1	many	TGTGCCAGCAGTTACTCGAGCGGTAATGAAGCTTTCTTT	CASSYSSGNEAFF
.	TRBV28	TRBJ2-5	many	TGTGCCAGCAGTCCCGGGACTCTGTACCAAGAGACCCAGTACTTC	CASSPGTLYQETQYF
.	TRBV10-3	TRBJ2-3	.	TGTGCCATCAGTGAGTCGGTAGGGGATACGCAGTATTTT	CAISESVGDTQYF
.	TRBV7-9	TRBJ1-1	many	TGTGCCAGCAGCTTAAGGCGGACGAACACTGAAGCTTTCTTT	CASSLRRTNTEAFF
TRBD2	TRBV7-9	TRBJ2-1	many	TGTGCCAGCAACAGCGGGAGCTCCTACAATGAGCAGTTCTTC	CASNSGSSYNEQFF
.	TRBV29-1	TRBJ2-7	.	TGCAGCCCTCGCCGGGACTTTAGCTACGAGCAGTACTTC	CSPRRDFSYEQYF
TRBD2	TRBV28	TRBJ2-7	many	TGTGCCAGCAGTTCCGTCGAAATAGCGGGAGCATACTTC	CASSSVEIAGAYF
.	TRBV11-2	TRBJ1-1	many	TGTGCCAGCAGCTTAGTGGGGGGTTACCCCACTGAAGCTTTCTTT	CASSLVGGYPTEAFF
.	TRBV7-3	TRBJ1-1	few	TGTGCCAGCAGCTTATACGGAGCAGGGAACACTGAAGCTTTCTTT	CASSLYGAGNTEAFF
.	TRBV12-3/TRBV12-4	TRBJ2-3	many	TGTGCCAGCAAATTAGCGTCGGGCGGGCGACGGGCAGATACGCAGTATTTT	CASKLASGGRRADTQYF
.	TRBV7-6	TRBJ2-1	many	TGTGCCAGCCGTACAGTCCCTTACAATGAGCAGTTCTTC	CASRTVPYNEQFF
TRBD2	TRBV5-4	TRBJ2-2	many	TGTGCCAGCAGCGCGAGCGGGAGGGACACCGGGGAGCTGTTTTTT	CASSASGRDTGELFF
TRBD2	TRBV24-1	TRBJ2-7	.	TGTGCCACCAGTGATCCTGCGGCGGGAGGTCCCTACGAGCAGTACTTC	CATSDPAAGGPYEQYF
TRBD1	TRBV6-2/TRBV6-3	TRBJ2-7	many	TGTGCCAGCAGTTATCCCGGACAGGTCTACGAGCAGTACTTC	CASSYPGQVYEQYF
TRBD2	TRBV7-2	TRBJ2-3	many	TGTGCCAGCACCCCGGGGGGGCAGGCCACAGATACGCAGTATTTT	CASTPGGQATDTQYF
.	TRBV5-6	TRBJ2-1	many	TGTGCCAGCAGCTTGGGGACCGGAGATGAGCAGTTCTTC	CASSLGTGDEQFF
.	TRBV28	TRBJ2-2	many	TGTGCCAGCAGTCCACTATCGAGGCAGACCGCCACCGGGGAGCTGTTTTTT	CASSPLSRQTATGELFF
TRBD2	TRBV4-1	TRBJ2-1	many	TGCGCCAGCAGCCAAGATCCCCGCGGGAGCTCCTACAATGAGCAGTTCTTC	CASSQDPRGSSYNEQFF
TRBD2	TRBV10-3	TRBJ2-1	many	TGTGCCATCAGTGAGCGCCTAATTAGCGGGTCTCACAATGAGCAGTTCTTC	CAISERLISGSHNEQFF
.	TRBV4-1	TRBJ1-5	many	TGCGCCAGCAGCCAAGTCAGAGATAGCAATCAGCCCCAGCATTTT	CASSQVRDSNQPQHF
.	TRBV7-8	TRBJ2-1	many	TGTGCCAGCAGCTTAGAGGAACGCGGGAATGAGCAGTTCTTC	CASSLEERGNEQFF
.	TRBV29-1	TRBJ2-7	medium-sized	TGCAGCCCCCTCCGGGCCGCCATAACCTACGAGCAGTACTTC	CSPLRAAITYEQYF
TRBD2	TRBV9	TRBJ2-7	many	TGTGCCAGCAGCGTAGGTGTCGGGGGGTATGCTCACGAGCAGTACTTC	CASSVGVGGYAHEQYF
.	TRBV7-9	TRBJ2-2	many	TGTGCCAGCACCGAAACGGAGAGGTACACCGGGGAGCTGTTTTTT	CASTETERYTGELFF
TRBD2	TRBV6-5	TRBJ2-3	many	TGTGCCACTTCGAGGGACTACACCTATACGCAGTATTTT	CATSRDYTYTQYF
.	TRBV9	TRBJ2-5	few	TGTGCCAGCAGCGAATACCTGGGAGAGACCCAGTACTTC	CASSEYLGETQYF
.	TRBV30	TRBJ1-1	.	TGTGCCTGGAGTGTACTCGGTGCTGAAGCTTTCTTT	CAWSVLGAEAFF
.	TRBV20-1	TRBJ2-7	.	TGCAGTGCTGACGGGAGAACAGGGCAATCCTACGAGCAGTACTTC	CSADGRTGQSYEQYF
.	TRBV7-9	TRBJ2-3	few	TGTGCCAGCAGCTGGAGCGTGGGGACAGATACGCAGTATTTT	CASSWSVGTDTQYF
.	TRBV2	TRBJ2-7	few	TGTGCCAGCAAATCCGGGGGGCTGGACGAGCAGTACTTC	CASKSGGLDEQYF
.	TRBV11-2	TRBJ2-2	.	TGTGCCAGCCAAATAATGGTGGACACCGGGGAGCTGTTTTTT	CASQIMVDTGELFF
.	TRBV5-1	TRBJ1-1	many	TGCGCCAGCAGCTTGGAGGGCAGGGGAGACACTGAAGCTTTCTTT	CASSLEGRGDTEAFF
TRBD2	TRBV7-2	TRBJ2-7	many	TGTGCCAGCAGCTTAGAGTCGGCTAGCGGGAGCTCCCCACAGTACTTC	CASSLESASGSSPQYF
TRBD1	TRBV10-2	TRBJ1-1	many	TGCGCCAGCAGTCAGGTGACAGGGGGCGCAAACACTGAAGCTTTCTTT	CASSQVTGGANTEAFF
TRBD1	TRBV5-4	TRBJ2-5	.	TGTGCCAGCAGCTTCAGGGGGCTTAGGGCCGGGGAGACCCAGTACTTC	CASSFRGLRAGETQYF
.	TRBV20-1	TRBJ1-4	many	TGCAGTGAGGGGACGGATAATGAAAAACTGTTTTTT	CSEGTDNEKLFF
TRBD1	TRBV6-5	TRBJ2-3	.	TGTGCCAGTTGGGACAGGGGTGCCACAGATACGCAGTATTTT	CASWDRGATDTQYF
TRBD1	TRBV27	TRBJ2-1	medium-sized	TGTGCCAGCAGGGGACAGAGCAACAATGAGCAGTTCTTC	CASRGQSNNEQFF
.	TRBV7-2	TRBJ2-5	few	TGTGCCAGCAGTTCAGGGGTAGGGGAGACCCAGTACTTC	CASSSGVGETQYF
TRBD1	TRBV4-1	TRBJ1-1	many	TGCGCCAGCAGCCAAGGGGGACAGATGAACACTGAAGCTTTCTTT	CASSQGGQMNTEAFF
.	TRBV12-3/TRBV12-4	TRBJ2-3	.	TGTGCCAGCAGTTTCAGAGAGACAGATACGCAGTATTTT	CASSFRETDTQYF
.	TRBV5-4	TRBJ2-1	few	TGTGCCAGCAGCCCGTCGACCCACTACAATGAGCAGTTCTTC	CASSPSTHYNEQFF
.	TRBV30	TRBJ2-7	many	TGTGCCTGGAGTGTCATCTCCTACGAGCAGTACTTC	CAWSVISYEQYF
.	TRBV29-1	TRBJ2-5	many	TGCAGCGTTGAAGAGACGGTGGGGACCCAGTACTTC	CSVEETVGTQYF
.	TRBV20-1	TRBJ2-7	many	TGCAGTGCCCTCTGGGGCTACTACGAGCAGTACTTC	CSALWGYYEQYF
TRBD1	TRBV5-6	TRBJ1-2	many	TGTGCCAGCACCCCGCGGCAGGGGGGCGGCTACACCTTC	CASTPRQGGGYTF
.	TRBV2	TRBJ1-5	many	TGTGCCAGCAGTGACTCCTCAGGCCTAGGGCCCCAGCATTTT	CASSDSSGLGPQHF
.	TRBV18	TRBJ2-1	many	TGTGCCAGCTCACCTCCCCAGGGGGGGAGATACAATGAGCAGTTCTTC	CASSPPQGGRYNEQFF
.	TRBV7-2	TRBJ2-7	many	TGTGCCAGCAGCCCCGCGGCGGGGACCTACGAGCAGTACTTC	CASSPAAGTYEQYF
TRBD2	TRBV7-2	TRBJ2-7	few	TGTGCCAGCACCCGTAGCGGGAGGCTCTACGAGCAGTACTTC	CASTRSGRLYEQYF
.	TRBV10-3	TRBJ2-3	many	TGTGCCATCAGTGAGTCCCGGGACAGCACAGATACGCAGTATTTT	CAISESRDSTDTQYF
TRBD1	TRBV6-2/TRBV6-3	TRBJ1-3	few	TGTGCCAGCAGTGGGGACAGAGCCTCTGGAAACACCATATATTTT	CASSGDRASGNTIYF
.	TRBV11-2	TRBJ2-7	many	TGTGCCAGCAGCTTGAACTCTCCCTACGAGCAGTACTTC	CASSLNSPYEQYF
.	TRBV20-1	TRBJ1-2	many	TGCAGTGCTCTCTATGGCTACACCTTC	CSALYGYTF